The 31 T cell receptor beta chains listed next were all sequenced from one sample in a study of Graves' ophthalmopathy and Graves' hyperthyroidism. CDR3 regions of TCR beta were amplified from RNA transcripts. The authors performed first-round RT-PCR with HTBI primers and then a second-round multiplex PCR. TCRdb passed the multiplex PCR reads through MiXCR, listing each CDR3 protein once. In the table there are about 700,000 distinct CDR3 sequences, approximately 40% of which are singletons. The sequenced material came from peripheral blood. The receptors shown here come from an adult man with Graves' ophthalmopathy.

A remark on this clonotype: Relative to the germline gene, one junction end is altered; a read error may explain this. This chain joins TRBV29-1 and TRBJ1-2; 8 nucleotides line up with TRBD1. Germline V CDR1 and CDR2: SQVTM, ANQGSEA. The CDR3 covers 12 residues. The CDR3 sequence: CSGETGAGLDSF. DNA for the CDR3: TGCAGCGGGGAGACAGGGGCGGGTCTAGATTCCTTC.

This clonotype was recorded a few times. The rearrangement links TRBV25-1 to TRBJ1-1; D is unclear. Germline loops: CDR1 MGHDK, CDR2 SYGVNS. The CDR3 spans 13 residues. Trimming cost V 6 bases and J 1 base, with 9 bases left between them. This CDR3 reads CASRIHRNTEAFF. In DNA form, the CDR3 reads TGTGCCAGCAGGATACACAGGAACACTGAAGCTTTCTTT.

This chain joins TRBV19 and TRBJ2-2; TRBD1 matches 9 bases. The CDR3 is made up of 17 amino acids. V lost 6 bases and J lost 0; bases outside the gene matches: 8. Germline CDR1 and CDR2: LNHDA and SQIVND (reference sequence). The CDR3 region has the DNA TGTGCCAGTAGGAAGGGACAGGGTTTCGCGAACACCGGGGAGCTGTTTTTT. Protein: CASRKGQGFANTGELFF.

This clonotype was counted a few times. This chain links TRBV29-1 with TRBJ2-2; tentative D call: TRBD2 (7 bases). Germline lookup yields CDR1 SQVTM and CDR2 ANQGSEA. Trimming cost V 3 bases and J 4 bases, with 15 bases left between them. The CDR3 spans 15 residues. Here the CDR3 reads CSVEFGGQSTGELFF. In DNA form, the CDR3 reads TGCAGCGTTGAGTTCGGGGGGCAGAGCACCGGGGAGCTGTTTTTT.

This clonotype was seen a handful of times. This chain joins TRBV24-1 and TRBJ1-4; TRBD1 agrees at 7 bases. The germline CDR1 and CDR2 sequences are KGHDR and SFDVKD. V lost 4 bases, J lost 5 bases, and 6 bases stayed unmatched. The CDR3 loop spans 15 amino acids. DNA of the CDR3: TGTGCCACCAGTGACCCAGGGACAGTCAATGAAAAACTGTTTTTT. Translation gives CATSDPGTVNEKLFF.

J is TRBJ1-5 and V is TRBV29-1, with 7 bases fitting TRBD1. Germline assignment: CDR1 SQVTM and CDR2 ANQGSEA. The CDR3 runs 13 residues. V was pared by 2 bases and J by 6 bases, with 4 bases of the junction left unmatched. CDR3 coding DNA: TGCAGCGTTGAATCGGCAGGGGGTCAGCCCCAGCATTTT. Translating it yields CSVESAGGQPQHF.

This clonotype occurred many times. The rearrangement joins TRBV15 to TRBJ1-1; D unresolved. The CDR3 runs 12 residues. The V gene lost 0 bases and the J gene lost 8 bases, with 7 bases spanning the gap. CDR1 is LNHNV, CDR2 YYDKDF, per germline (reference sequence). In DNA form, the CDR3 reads TGTGCCACCAGCAGAGACGTAAGCGAAGCTTTCTTT. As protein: CATSRDVSEAFF. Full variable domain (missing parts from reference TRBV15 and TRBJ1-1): DAMVIQNPRYQVTQFGKPVTLSCSQTLNHNVMYWYQQKSSQAPKLLFHYYDKDFNNEADTPDNFQSRRPNTSFCFLDIRSPGLGDTAMYLCATSRDVSEAFFGQGTRLTVV.

The CDR3 loop reads CASSQGQGFVQPQHF. CDR3 DNA sequence: TGTGCCAGCAGCCAAGGACAGGGATTCGTTCAGCCCCAGCATTTT. The chain has TRBV2 and TRBJ1-5, with 8 bases lining up with TRBD1. The ends lost 6 bases at V and 6 bases at J; junction bases unmatched: 10. In germline, CDR1 is SNHLY, CDR2 FYNNEI. The CDR3 sequence is 15 residues long.

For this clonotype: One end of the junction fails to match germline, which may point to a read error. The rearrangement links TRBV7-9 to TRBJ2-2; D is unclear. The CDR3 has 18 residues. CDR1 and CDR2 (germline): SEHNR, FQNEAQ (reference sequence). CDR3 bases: TGCGCCAGCAGCTTGACCTTCGGACCTAACTCCGTGGCCGGGGAGCTGTTTTTT. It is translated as CASSLTFGPNSVAGELFF.

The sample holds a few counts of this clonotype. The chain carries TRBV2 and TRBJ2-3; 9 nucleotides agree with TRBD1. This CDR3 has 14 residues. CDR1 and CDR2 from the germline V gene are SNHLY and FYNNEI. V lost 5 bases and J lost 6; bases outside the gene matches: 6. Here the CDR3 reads CASSFRTGDDTQYF. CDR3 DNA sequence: TGTGCCAGCAGTTTTAGGACAGGGGACGATACGCAGTATTTT.

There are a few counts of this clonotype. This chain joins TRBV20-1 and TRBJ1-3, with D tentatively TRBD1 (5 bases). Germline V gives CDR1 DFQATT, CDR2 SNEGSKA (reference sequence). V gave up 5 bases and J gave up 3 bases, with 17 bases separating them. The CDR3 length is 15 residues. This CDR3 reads CSAWAPGSGGNTIYF. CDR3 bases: TGCAGTGCTTGGGCCCCAGGGTCGGGTGGAAACACCATATATTTT.

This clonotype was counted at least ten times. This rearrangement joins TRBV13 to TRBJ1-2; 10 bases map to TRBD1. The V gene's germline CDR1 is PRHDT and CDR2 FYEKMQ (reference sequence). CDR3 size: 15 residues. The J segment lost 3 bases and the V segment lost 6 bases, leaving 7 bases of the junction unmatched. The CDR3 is CASSTGQGSDYGYTF. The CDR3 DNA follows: TGTGCCAGCAGTACGGGACAGGGGTCAGACTATGGCTACACCTTC.

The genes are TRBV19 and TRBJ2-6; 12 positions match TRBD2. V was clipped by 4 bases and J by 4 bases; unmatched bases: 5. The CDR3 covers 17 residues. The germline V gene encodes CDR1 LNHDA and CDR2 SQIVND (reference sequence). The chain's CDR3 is CASSSRTSGTGANVLTF. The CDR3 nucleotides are TGTGCCAGTAGTAGCCGGACTAGCGGGACAGGGGCCAACGTCCTGACTTTC.

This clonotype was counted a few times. As DNA, the CDR3 is TGCGCCAGCAGCCAAGGTCAGGGAAGCACTGAAGCTTTCTTT. This sequence encodes CASSQGQGSTEAFF. This rearrangement joins TRBV4-1 to TRBJ1-1; D may be TRBD1 (5 bases). The CDR3 has 14 amino acids. Trimming removed 1 base at V and 4 bases at J, with 10 bases between. Germline V gene data show CDR1 as MGHRA and CDR2 as YSYEKL.

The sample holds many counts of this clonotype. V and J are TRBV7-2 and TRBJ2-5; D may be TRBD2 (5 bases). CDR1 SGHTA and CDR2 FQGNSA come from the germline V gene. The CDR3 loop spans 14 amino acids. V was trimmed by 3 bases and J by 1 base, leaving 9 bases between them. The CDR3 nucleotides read TGTGCCAGCAGCTTTGGGAGAGCCCAAGAGACCCAGTACTTC. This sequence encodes CASSFGRAQETQYF.

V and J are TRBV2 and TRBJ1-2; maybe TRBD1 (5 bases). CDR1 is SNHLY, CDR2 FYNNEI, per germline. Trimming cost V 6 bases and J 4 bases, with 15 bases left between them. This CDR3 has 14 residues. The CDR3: CASRTEGRPYGYTF. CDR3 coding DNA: TGTGCCAGCAGGACCGAGGGGCGGCCCTATGGCTACACCTTC.

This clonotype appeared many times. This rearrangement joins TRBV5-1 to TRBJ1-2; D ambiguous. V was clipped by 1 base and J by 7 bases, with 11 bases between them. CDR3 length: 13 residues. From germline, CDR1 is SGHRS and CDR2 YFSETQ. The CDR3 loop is CASSLTGMAGYTF. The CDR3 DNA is TGCGCCAGCAGCTTGACTGGGATGGCTGGCTACACCTTC. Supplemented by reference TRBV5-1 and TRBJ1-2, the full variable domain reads KAGVTQTPRYLIKTRGQQVTLSCSPISGHRSVSWYQQTPGQGLQFLFEYFSETQRNKGNFPGRFSGRQFSNSRSEMNVSTLELGDSALYLCASSLTGMAGYTFGSGTRLTVV.

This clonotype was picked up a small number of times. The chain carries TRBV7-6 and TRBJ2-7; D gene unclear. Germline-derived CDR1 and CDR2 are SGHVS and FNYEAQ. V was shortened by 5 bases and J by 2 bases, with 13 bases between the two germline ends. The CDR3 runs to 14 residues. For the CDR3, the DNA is TGTGCCAGCAGCCCCCCTCAGAGTCCCTACGAGCAGTACTTC. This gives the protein CASSPPQSPYEQYF.

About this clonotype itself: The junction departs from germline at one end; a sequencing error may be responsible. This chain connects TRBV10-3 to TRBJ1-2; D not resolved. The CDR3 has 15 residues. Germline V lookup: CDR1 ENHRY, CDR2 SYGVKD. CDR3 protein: CASSYSSLTTYGYTF. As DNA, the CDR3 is TGTGCCAGCAGTTACTCTTCGCTTACAACCTATGGCTACACCTTC.

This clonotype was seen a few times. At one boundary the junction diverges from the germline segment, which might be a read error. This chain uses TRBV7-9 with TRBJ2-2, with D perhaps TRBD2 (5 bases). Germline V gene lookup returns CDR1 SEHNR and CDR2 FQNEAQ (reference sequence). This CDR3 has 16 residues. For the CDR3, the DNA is TGCGCCAGCAGCTTCGGACTGGGAGAGGTGGCCGGGGAGCTGTTTTTT. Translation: CASSFGLGEVAGELFF.

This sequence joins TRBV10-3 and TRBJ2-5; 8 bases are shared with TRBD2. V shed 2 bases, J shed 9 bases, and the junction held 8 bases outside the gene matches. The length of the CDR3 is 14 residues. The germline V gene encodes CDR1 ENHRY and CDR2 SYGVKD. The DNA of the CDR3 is TGTGCCATCAGTGAGCGGGAGGGAAGTGATCCCCAGTACTTC. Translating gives CAISEREGSDPQYF.

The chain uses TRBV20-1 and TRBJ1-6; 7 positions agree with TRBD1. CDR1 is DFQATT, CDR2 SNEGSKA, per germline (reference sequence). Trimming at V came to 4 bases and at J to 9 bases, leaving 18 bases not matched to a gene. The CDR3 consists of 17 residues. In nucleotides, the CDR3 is TGCAGTGCTACGCCGTGGGACAGTAAACTTTATGGTTCACCCCTCCACTTT. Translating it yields CSATPWDSKLYGSPLHF.

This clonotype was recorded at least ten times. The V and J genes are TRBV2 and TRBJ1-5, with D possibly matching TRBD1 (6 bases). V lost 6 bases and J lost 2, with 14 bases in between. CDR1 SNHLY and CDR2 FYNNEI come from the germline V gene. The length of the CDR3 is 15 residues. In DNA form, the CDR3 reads TGTGCCAGCAGACACGACAGGCCGGGCAATCAGCCCCAGCATTTT. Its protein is CASRHDRPGNQPQHF.

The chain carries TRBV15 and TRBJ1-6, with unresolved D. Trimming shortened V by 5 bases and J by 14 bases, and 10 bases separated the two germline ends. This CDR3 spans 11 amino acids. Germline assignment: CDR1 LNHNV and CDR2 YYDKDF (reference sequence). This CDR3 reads CATSRVGTLHF. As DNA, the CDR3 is TGTGCCACCAGCCGCGTCGGGACCCTCCACTTT.

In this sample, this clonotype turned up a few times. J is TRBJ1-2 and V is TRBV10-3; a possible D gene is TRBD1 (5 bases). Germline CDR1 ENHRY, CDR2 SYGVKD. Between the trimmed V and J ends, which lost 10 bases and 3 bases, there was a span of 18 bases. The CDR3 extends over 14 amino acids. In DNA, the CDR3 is TGTGCCAGCAACGGGGACGTCGGGCACTATGGCTACACCTTC. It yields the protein CASNGDVGHYGYTF.

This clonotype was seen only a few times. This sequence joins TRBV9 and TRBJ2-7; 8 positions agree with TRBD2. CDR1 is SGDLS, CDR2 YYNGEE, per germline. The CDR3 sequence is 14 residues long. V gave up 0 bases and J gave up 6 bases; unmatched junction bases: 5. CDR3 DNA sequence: TGTGCCAGCAGCGTAGATGGGACTAGAGGCGAGCAGTACTTC. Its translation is CASSVDGTRGEQYF.

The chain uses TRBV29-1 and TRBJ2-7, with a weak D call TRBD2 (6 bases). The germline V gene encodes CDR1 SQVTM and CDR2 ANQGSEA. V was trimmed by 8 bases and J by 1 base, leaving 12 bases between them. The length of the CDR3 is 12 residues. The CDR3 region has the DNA TGCAGCTTGGTCGGGAGTTCCTACGAGCAGTACTTC. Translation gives CSLVGSSYEQYF.

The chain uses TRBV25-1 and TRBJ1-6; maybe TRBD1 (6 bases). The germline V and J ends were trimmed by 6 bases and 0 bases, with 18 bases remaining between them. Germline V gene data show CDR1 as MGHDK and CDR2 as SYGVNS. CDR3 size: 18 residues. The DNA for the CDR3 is TGTGCCAGCAGATCTCGGAGGCAGGGGAGCTCCTATAATTCACCCCTCCACTTT. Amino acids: CASRSRRQGSSYNSPLHF.

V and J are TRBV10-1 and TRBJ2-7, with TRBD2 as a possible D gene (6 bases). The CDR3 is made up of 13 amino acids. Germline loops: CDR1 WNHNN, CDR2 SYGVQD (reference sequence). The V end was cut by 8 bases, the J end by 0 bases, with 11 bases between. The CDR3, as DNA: TGCGCCAGCTCCGCGGGATGCTCCTACGAGCAGTACTTC. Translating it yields CASSAGCSYEQYF.

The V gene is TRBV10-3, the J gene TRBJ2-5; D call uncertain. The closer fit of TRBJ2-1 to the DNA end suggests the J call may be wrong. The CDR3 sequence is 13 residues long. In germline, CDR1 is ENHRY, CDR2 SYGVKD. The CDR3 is CAISGQPPNEQFF. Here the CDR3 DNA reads TGTGCCATCAGTGGCCAGCCTCCCAATGAGCAGTTCTTC.

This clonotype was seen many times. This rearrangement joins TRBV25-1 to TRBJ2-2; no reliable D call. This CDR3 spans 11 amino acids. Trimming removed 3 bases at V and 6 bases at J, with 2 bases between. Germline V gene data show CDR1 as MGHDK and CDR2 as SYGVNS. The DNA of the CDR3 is TGTGCCAGCAGTGATTCCGGGGAGCTGTTTTTT. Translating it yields CASSDSGELFF.